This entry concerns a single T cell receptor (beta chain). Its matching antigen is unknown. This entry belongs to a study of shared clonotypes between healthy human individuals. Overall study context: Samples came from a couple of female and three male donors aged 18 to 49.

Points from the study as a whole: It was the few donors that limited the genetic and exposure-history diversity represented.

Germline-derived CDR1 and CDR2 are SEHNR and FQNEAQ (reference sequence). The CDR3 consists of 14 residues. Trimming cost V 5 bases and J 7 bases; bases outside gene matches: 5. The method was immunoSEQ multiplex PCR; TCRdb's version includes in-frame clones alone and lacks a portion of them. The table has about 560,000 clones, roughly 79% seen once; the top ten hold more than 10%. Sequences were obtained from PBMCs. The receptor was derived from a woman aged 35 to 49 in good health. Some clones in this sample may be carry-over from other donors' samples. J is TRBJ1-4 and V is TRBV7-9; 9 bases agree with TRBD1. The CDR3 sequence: CASSPGTGPEKLFF. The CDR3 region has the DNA TGTGCCAGCAGCCCCGGGACAGGGCCTGAAAAACTGTTTTTT. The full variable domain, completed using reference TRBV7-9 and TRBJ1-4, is DTGVSQNPRHKITKRGQNVTFRCDPISEHNRLYWYRQTLGQGPEFLTYFQNEAQLEKSRLLSDRFSAERPKGSFSTLEIQRTEQGDSAMYLCASSPGTGPEKLFFGSGTQLSVL.